Following are 23 T cell receptor beta chains from one sample sequenced in a study of T-cell memory formation after mild COVID-19. TCRdb fed the 5' RACE reads into MiXCR, producing one record per CDR3 protein. The sample shows fewer than 500,000 distinct CDR3 sequences, more than 20% of them seen only once. The sample was PBMCs or a T cell subset sorted from them (not recorded which). These receptors were taken from an adult woman who had mild COVID-19 (a few samples of this study predate the infection). Cell type and time point are not known.

The rearrangement joins TRBV5-1 to TRBJ2-2; possibly TRBD2 for D (5 bases). With 2 bases removed from V and 1 base from J, the gap between germline ends came to 15 bases. Germline CDR1 SGHRS, CDR2 YFSETQ. The CDR3 covers 17 residues. Here the CDR3 reads CASSFQVSSGNTGELFF. The CDR3 DNA sequence: TGCGCCAGCAGCTTCCAAGTTAGCAGCGGGAACACCGGGGAGCTGTTTTTT.

The V and J genes are TRBV24-1 and TRBJ2-3; perhaps TRBD1 as D (6 bases). Germline V CDR1 and CDR2: KGHDR, SFDVKD. The CDR3 covers 17 residues. V shed 3 bases and J shed 2 bases, with 17 bases lying between them. Written as DNA, the CDR3 is TGTGCCACCAGTGATAACATGGGGACATTTCTCACAGATACGCAGTATTTT. Translated, it gives CATSDNMGTFLTDTQYF.

In its sample, this clonotype was seen a few times. This chain links TRBV29-1 with TRBJ1-1; 8 bases line up with TRBD1. There are 13 residues in the CDR3. CDR1 and CDR2 (germline): SQVTM, ANQGSEA. V was clipped by 6 bases and J by 6 bases; unmatched bases: 9. CDR3 sequence reads: CSVLSDRAPEAFF. The CDR3 DNA follows: TGCAGCGTATTATCGGACAGGGCCCCTGAAGCTTTCTTT.

The J gene is TRBJ2-5, the V gene TRBV7-8; 13 nucleotides match TRBD2. V gave up 4 bases and J gave up 7 bases; unmatched junction bases: 18. The CDR3 is 19 amino acids. In germline, CDR1 is SGHVS, CDR2 FQNEAQ. CDR3 sequence (DNA): TGTGCCAGCAGCTCCCCCTTAGGACTAGCGGGAGTTCTCACGGGGACCCAGTACTTC. Its translation: CASSSPLGLAGVLTGTQYF.

The chain employs TRBV7-9 and TRBJ2-1; 8 bases match TRBD1. V lost 8 bases to trimming and J lost 2 bases; unmatched junction nucleotides: 8. Germline CDR1 SEHNR, CDR2 FQNEAQ (reference sequence). The CDR3 covers 15 residues. CDR3 coding DNA: TGTGCCAGCCTGCCCGGGACAGGAGCCTACAATGAGCAGTTCTTC. This codes for CASLPGTGAYNEQFF.

This clonotype was counted at least ten times. The rearrangement joins TRBV27 to TRBJ2-1; 8 bases agree with TRBD2. There are 16 residues in the CDR3. Germline CDR1 and CDR2: MNHEY and SMNVEV (reference sequence). V trimming: 0 bases; J trimming: 9 bases; junction bases outside the gene matches: 10. Here the CDR3 reads CASSLSGGGPTSEQFF. Written as DNA, the CDR3 is TGTGCCAGCAGTTTATCCGGCGGGGGGCCCACCAGTGAGCAGTTCTTC.

The table lists this clonotype with a few counts. This rearrangement joins TRBV12-3 or TRBV12-4 to TRBJ2-7; D gene ambiguous. Trimming took 3 bases from V and 2 from J, leaving 8 bases between them. The CDR3 consists of 13 residues. This chain's CDR3 is CASSFGVTYEQYF. The CDR3, as DNA: TGTGCCAGCAGTTTCGGTGTCACCTACGAGCAGTACTTC.

This chain joins TRBV24-1 and TRBJ2-7; 9 nucleotides match TRBD1. Unmatched junction bases numbered 5, after V lost 12 bases and J lost 3 bases. This CDR3 comprises 12 residues. The germline V gene has CDR1 KGHDR and CDR2 SFDVKD. This CDR3 reads CAPKDRGYEQYF. In nucleotides, the CDR3 is TGTGCCCCAAAGGACAGGGGCTACGAGCAGTACTTC.

This clonotype appeared a few times. The CDR3 here is CASRPPYLSTDTQYF. Written as DNA, the CDR3 is TGTGCCAGCAGGCCACCCTACCTCAGCACAGATACGCAGTATTTT. The chain combines TRBV7-2 with TRBJ2-3; D is unresolved. The CDR3 is made up of 15 amino acids. Germline CDR1 is SGHTA and CDR2 is FQGNSA. Trimming took off 6 bases at V and 0 bases at J, with 13 bases between the two ends. Using reference TRBV7-2 and TRBJ2-3 for the parts outside the CDR3, the full variable domain is GAGVSQSPSNKVTEKGKDVELRCDPISGHTALYWYRQSLGQGLEFLIYFQGNSAPDKSGLPSDRFSAERTGGSVSTLTIQRTQQEDSAVYLCASRPPYLSTDTQYFGPGTRLTVL.

This clonotype was counted once. The chain uses TRBV12-3 or TRBV12-4 and TRBJ1-1, with 8 positions matching TRBD1. This CDR3 has 15 amino acids. V lost 3 bases, J lost 5 bases, and 8 bases stayed unmatched. The CDR3 region is CASSLDPQGGTEAFF. CDR3 coding DNA: TGTGCCAGCAGTTTGGACCCACAGGGGGGGACTGAAGCTTTCTTT.

The genes are TRBV9 and TRBJ2-5; TRBD2 matches 8 bases. V was clipped by 2 bases and J by 2 bases; unmatched bases: 11. The CDR3 totals 17 residues. Germline CDR1 is SGDLS and CDR2 is YYNGEE. The CDR3 spells CASSVNSGGAKQETQYF. CDR3 nucleotides: TGTGCCAGCAGCGTGAACAGCGGGGGAGCAAAACAAGAGACCCAGTACTTC.

This clonotype has only a few counts. The chain couples TRBV20-1 to TRBJ1-5; D is ambiguous. The germline V gene encodes CDR1 DFQATT and CDR2 SNEGSKA (reference sequence). There are 11 residues in the CDR3. The ends were cut back, 1 base at V and 4 bases at J, with 2 bases in the middle. The CDR3 DNA reads TGCAGTGCTAGAGGTAATCAGCCCCAGCATTTT. The encoded protein is CSARGNQPQHF.

The chain links TRBV30 to TRBJ1-3; 7 bases match TRBD1. Germline CDR1 reads GTSNPN; CDR2 reads SVGIG (reference sequence). V lost 4 bases, J lost 3 bases, and 12 bases stayed unmatched. The CDR3 runs 16 residues. This CDR3 is CAWTSLQGPIGNTIYF. The CDR3, as DNA: TGTGCCTGGACCAGTTTACAGGGGCCGATTGGAAACACCATATATTTT.

In its sample, this clonotype was seen a few times. The chain joins TRBV7-9 to TRBJ2-7, with D perhaps matching TRBD1 or TRBD2 (5 bases each). The CDR3 runs to 16 residues. Germline loops: CDR1 SEHNR, CDR2 FQNEAQ (reference sequence). Trimming removed 5 bases from V and 0 bases from J, with 17 bases in between. The CDR3: CASSQISGTDSYEQYF. CDR3 nucleotide sequence: TGTGCCAGCAGCCAAATTTCCGGGACGGACTCCTACGAGCAGTACTTC. The entire variable domain, with the rest obtained from reference TRBV7-9 and TRBJ2-7, is as follows: DTGVSQNPRHKITKRGQNVTFRCDPISEHNRLYWYRQTLGQGPEFLTYFQNEAQLEKSRLLSDRFSAERPKGSFSTLEIQRTEQGDSAMYLCASSQISGTDSYEQYFGPGTRLTVT.

This clonotype was detected a few times. J is TRBJ2-3 and V is TRBV18; 7 nucleotides line up with TRBD2. The junction had 2 bases not matched to a gene; V was cut back by 2 bases and J by 6 bases. In germline, CDR1 is KGHSH, CDR2 LQKENI. This CDR3 has 13 amino acids. The CDR3 DNA is TGTGCCAGCTCACCAGCTAGCGGCGATACGCAGTATTTT. The encoded protein is CASSPASGDTQYF.

J is TRBJ2-1 and V is TRBV20-1; a possible D gene is TRBD2 (5 bases). V lost 1 base and J 0 bases, leaving 19 bases between the germline ends. Germline CDR1 and CDR2: DFQATT and SNEGSKA (reference sequence). CDR3 length: 18 amino acids. CDR3 in amino acids: CSARGGGKLLSSYNEQFF. In DNA, the CDR3 is TGCAGTGCTAGAGGAGGAGGCAAGCTCCTCAGCTCCTACAATGAGCAGTTCTTC.

There are a few counts of this clonotype. In DNA form, the CDR3 reads TGTGCCAGCAGTTTCGGCACCCAAGAGACCCAGTACTTC. Its translation: CASSFGTQETQYF. This chain joins TRBV12-3 or TRBV12-4 and TRBJ2-5; D is unclear. With 3 bases removed from V and 1 base from J, the gap between germline ends came to 6 bases. CDR3 size: 13 residues.

The rearrangement joins TRBV24-1 to TRBJ2-1, with D possibly called TRBD1 or TRBD2 (5 bases each). The CDR3 length is 14 residues. CDR1 and CDR2 (germline): KGHDR, SFDVKD. Between the trimmed V and J ends, which lost 3 bases and 3 bases, there was a span of 8 bases. The CDR3 sequence is CATSDGDDYNEQFF. CDR3 nucleotide sequence: TGTGCCACCAGTGATGGGGACGACTACAATGAGCAGTTCTTC.

There are a few counts of this clonotype. The chain couples TRBV10-3 to TRBJ2-7, with 8 bases aligning to TRBD1. Trimming cost V 4 bases and J 3 bases; bases outside gene matches: 5. CDR1 is ENHRY, CDR2 SYGVKD, per germline. The CDR3 is 14 amino acids. The CDR3 spells CAISGDRGNYEQYF. As DNA, the CDR3 is TGTGCCATCAGTGGAGACAGGGGAAACTACGAGCAGTACTTC.

J is TRBJ1-1 and V is TRBV12-3 or TRBV12-4; TRBD1 aligns across 7 bases. Unmatched junction bases numbered 12, after V lost 6 bases and J lost 5 bases. This CDR3 region has 15 residues. CDR3 nucleotides: TGTGCCAGCAGCCCCCGACAGGGCTCGGGAACTGAAGCTTTCTTT. Residues: CASSPRQGSGTEAFF.

This clonotype was recorded a few times. This rearrangement joins TRBV20-1 to TRBJ2-3; a weak D match, TRBD1 (5 bases). V lost 0 bases and J lost 4, with 11 bases in between. CDR3 size: 14 residues. Looked up from germline, CDR1 is DFQATT and CDR2 is SNEGSKA (reference sequence). The CDR3 coding sequence is TGCAGTGCTAGAGATCTGCAGGGCCCAGATACGCAGTATTTT. Translated, it gives CSARDLQGPDTQYF.

The gene calls are TRBV20-1 and TRBJ1-4, with D perhaps TRBD1 (6 bases). This CDR3 has 14 residues. From germline, CDR1 is DFQATT and CDR2 SNEGSKA (reference sequence). V lost 6 bases, J lost 1 base, and 12 bases lay in between. The CDR3 here is CSAPAGVTNEKLFF. The DNA for the CDR3 is TGCAGTGCCCCGGCAGGGGTAACTAATGAAAAACTGTTTTTT.

This clonotype has a handful of counts. The chain joins TRBV20-1 to TRBJ2-5; TRBD1 agrees at 7 bases. Germline V lookup: CDR1 DFQATT, CDR2 SNEGSKA (reference sequence). The V gene end was trimmed by 3 bases and the J gene end by 1 base; junction bases not matched to a gene: 5. There are 14 residues in the CDR3. The chain's CDR3 is CSARTGKVQETQYF. Here the CDR3 DNA reads TGCAGTGCTAGGACAGGGAAGGTCCAAGAGACCCAGTACTTC.